The T cell receptor (beta chain) under discussion was sequenced for a study of blood T cell repertoires in COVID-19. CDR3 length: 13 amino acids. V lost 4 bases and J lost 5, with 9 bases in between. Germline values: CDR1 SGHDT, CDR2 YYEEEE. This table comes from immunoSEQ multiplex PCR, and its TCRdb copy is limited to in-frame clones, with some not included. The sample lists over 60,000 clones, 82% seen once, with about 17% in the top ten. This chain connects TRBV5-6 to TRBJ2-2; the D is unclear. The TCR comes from a human donor in a cohort sampled during active COVID-19. Sequencing input: peripheral blood. Written as DNA, the CDR3 is TGTGCCAGCAGCCTTCTATGGACCGGGGAGCTGTTTTTT. Protein product: CASSLLWTGELFF.